The rows below give T cell receptor beta chains drawn from one sample of a study of T cell repertoires in cytomegalovirus infection. TCRdb ran MiXCR on the reads and lists one entry per CDR3 protein. In the table there are roughly 720,000 distinct CDR3 sequences, roughly 36% of which are singletons. Material for sequencing was PBMCs. The receptors stem from a human donor in good health (CMV status not recorded). Some clones in this sample may be carry-over from other donors' samples. CDR3s include the opening cysteine and the closing phenylalanine or tryptophan. A D gene is named only where the DNA matches it firmly. Part of the rows lack a size; the others show once, few, many or a class for expanded clones.

clone_size j_call v_call d_call cdr3_nt cdr3_aa
many TRBJ2-1 TRBV10-3 TRBD2 TGTGCCACGCTTAGCGGGAGGGCCAAAAATGAGCAGTTCTTC CATLSGRAKNEQFF
many TRBJ2-1 TRBV7-9 TRBD1 TGTGCCAGCAGCCGCCGGGACAGAACAATCAATGAGCAGTTCTTC CASSRRDRTINEQFF
few TRBJ2-4 TRBV27 TRBD1 TGTGCCAGCAGTTTGCTTCGGACAGGGGGTAAAGGAAACATTCAGTACTTC CASSLLRTGGKGNIQYF
few TRBJ2-3 TRBV25-1 - TGTGCCAGCAGTGAATTGGGCCAAAGGCTACACACAGATACGCAGTATTTT CASSELGQRLHTDTQYF
- TRBJ1-1 TRBV19 - TGTGCCAGTAGTATAGGGAGTGACACTGAAGCTTTCTTT CASSIGSDTEAFF
once TRBJ1-3 TRBV7-6 - TGTGCCAGCAGCAGTTCAGGCACGGCTGGAAACACCATATATTTT CASSSSGTAGNTIYF
- TRBJ1-6 TRBV7-4 - TGTGCCAGCAGCCAAGAGAATTCACCCCTCCACTTT CASSQENSPLHF
few TRBJ2-6 TRBV25-1 TRBD1 TGTGCCAGCAACGCAGGGGGCCTCTCTGGGGCCAACGTCCTGACTTTC CASNAGGLSGANVLTF
- TRBJ1-1 TRBV18 TRBD1 TGTGCCAGCTCACCCCTCCCAGGGGGCGCGACTGAAGCTTTCTTT CASSPLPGGATEAFF
- TRBJ1-1 TRBV4-1 TRBD1 TGCGCCAGCAGCCTATTTACAGGGGGTGATGCTGAAGCTTTCTTT CASSLFTGGDAEAFF
- TRBJ2-1 TRBV7-6 - TGTGCCAGCAGCCCCCCAGCGACCTACAATGAGCAGTTCTTC CASSPPATYNEQFF
few TRBJ2-1 TRBV11-3 TRBD2 TGTGCCAGCAGCTTGGCCCTGACTAGCGCCCACAATGAGCAGTTCTTC CASSLALTSAHNEQFF
few TRBJ2-3 TRBV6-1 TRBD1 TGTGCCAGCAGTTCGACAGGGCGGGATACGCAGTATTTT CASSSTGRDTQYF
few TRBJ1-1 TRBV19 - TGTGCCAGTAGTATTAACAGGGTGCGTGGCACTGAAGCTTTCTTT CASSINRVRGTEAFF
- TRBJ1-1 TRBV7-8 - TGTGCCAGCAGCTCAAACCGGGGACGATACACTGAAGCTTTCTTT CASSSNRGRYTEAFF
- TRBJ2-1 TRBV7-4 - TGTGCCAGCAGCTTAGAGGGGCCCCGCTCCTACAATGAGCAGTTCTTC CASSLEGPRSYNEQFF
- TRBJ1-1 TRBV19 TRBD1 TGTGCCAGTAGTATTAACCAGGGGGTTAGCACTGAAGCTTTCTTT CASSINQGVSTEAFF
- TRBJ1-1 TRBV27 - TGTGCCAGCAGTCCTTTTAGGGGGGCAAACACTGAAGCTTTCTTT CASSPFRGANTEAFF
- TRBJ1-2 TRBV7-2 TRBD1 TGTGCCTCACGCACCGGGACAGGGGACTCATATGGCTACACCTTC CASRTGTGDSYGYTF
many TRBJ2-5 TRBV7-2 - TGTGCCAGCAGCTTAGGGGTCGGCGGGAATGGGGAGACCCAGTACTTC CASSLGVGGNGETQYF
- TRBJ2-1 TRBV7-9 TRBD1 TGTGCCAGCAGCTCCCGGACAGGGCCCAACTACAATGAGCAGTTCTTC CASSSRTGPNYNEQFF
- TRBJ1-2 TRBV12-3/TRBV12-4 - TGTGCCAGCAGGTTTGTAAGGAGGGCCTATGGCTACACCTTC CASRFVRRAYGYTF
few TRBJ1-3 TRBV7-6 TRBD1 TGTGCCAGCAGCCAGGTGGCAGGGGGCGCAAACTCTGGAAACACCATATATTTT CASSQVAGGANSGNTIYF
- TRBJ1-1 TRBV6-6 - TGTGCCAGCAGTAGATCAGGGGCGGGAACTGAAGCTTTCTTT CASSRSGAGTEAFF
- TRBJ1-1 TRBV6-2/TRBV6-3 - TGTGCCAGCAGTAATTTCAGAGAAGCTTTCTTT CASSNFREAFF
once TRBJ2-1 TRBV7-9 TRBD2 TGTGCCAGCAGCGGACGGAGCGGGAGCTCCTACAATGAGCAGTTCTTC CASSGRSGSSYNEQFF
many TRBJ1-5 TRBV7-8 TRBD1 TGTGCCAGCAGCTTAGCGTTAGGAGTAGGGGGCCTAAGCAATCAGCCCCAGCATTTT CASSLALGVGGLSNQPQHF
- TRBJ2-7 TRBV20-1 TRBD2 TGCAGTGCCTGGCTAGCGGGAGTTGGGAACGAGCAGTACTTC CSAWLAGVGNEQYF
- TRBJ1-5 TRBV7-6 - TGTGCCAGCAGCCCGACAGGCACCAATCAGCCCCAGCATTTT CASSPTGTNQPQHF